This record covers a single TCR beta chain. These data are taken from a study of cytotoxic CD8 clonotypes in ibrutinib-treated CLL. CDR1 is MNHEY and CDR2 is SVGAGI in the germline V gene. Trimming removed 6 bases from V and 5 bases from J; junction bases left unmatched: 11. The CDR3 spans 15 residues. Sequencing used immunoSEQ multiplex PCR; TCRdb keeps in-frame clones, though not all of them. The sample includes approximately 150,000 clones, 70% to 90% of them seen just once. The V call is TRBV6-5, the J call TRBJ2-7; 9 positions agree with TRBD1. Sample: PBMCs, taken at disease progression, from a patient treated with ibrutinib. The TCR was taken from a human donor with chronic lymphocytic leukemia. CDR3 in DNA: TGTGCCAGCAGCCCCGGGACAGGGTACGCCCACGAGCAGTACTTC. It yields the protein CASSPGTGYAHEQYF.